This T cell receptor (beta chain) was captured in a study of control samples from healthy donors and cancer patients. The V and J ends lost 0 bases and 7 bases respectively, with 7 bases between them. CDR1 is MNHEY and CDR2 is SVGAGI in the germline V gene. The CDR3 is 12 amino acids. TCRdb's copy holds only in-frame clones and misses some; the assay was immunoSEQ multiplex PCR. The sample lists 150,000 to 160,000 clones, about 94% seen once, with approximately 5.5% in the top ten. The gene calls are TRBV6-5 and TRBJ2-7; possibly TRBD2 for D (6 bases). Sequencing was performed on blood. The sequence came from a man aged 35 to 55 in good health. The CDR3 sequence: CASSYSAGEQYF. Written as DNA, the CDR3 is TGTGCCAGCAGTTACTCGGCGGGGGAGCAGTACTTC.